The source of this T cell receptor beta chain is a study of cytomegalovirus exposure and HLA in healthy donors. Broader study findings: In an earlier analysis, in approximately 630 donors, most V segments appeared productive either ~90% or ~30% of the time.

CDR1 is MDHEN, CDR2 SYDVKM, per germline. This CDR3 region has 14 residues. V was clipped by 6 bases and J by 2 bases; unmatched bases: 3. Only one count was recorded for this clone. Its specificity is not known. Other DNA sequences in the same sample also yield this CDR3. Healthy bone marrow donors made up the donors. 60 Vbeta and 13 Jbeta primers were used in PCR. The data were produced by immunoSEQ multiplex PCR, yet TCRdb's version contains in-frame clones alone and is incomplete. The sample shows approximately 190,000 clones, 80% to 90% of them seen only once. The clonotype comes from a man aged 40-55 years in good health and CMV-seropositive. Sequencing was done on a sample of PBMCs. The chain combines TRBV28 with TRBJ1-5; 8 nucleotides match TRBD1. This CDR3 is CASSETGGNQPQHF. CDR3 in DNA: TGTGCCAGCAGCGAGACAGGGGGCAATCAGCCCCAGCATTTT.